This TCR beta chain emerged from a study of blood T cell repertoires in COVID-19. The wider study: Some COVID-19 samples were acute and others convalescent; all came from the United States, Italy and Spain.

Sequencing was performed with immunoSEQ multiplex PCR; in TCRdb, only in-frame clones are kept and a portion is missing. The top ten clones hold 4% to 5.5% of a sample with 250,000 to 350,000 clones, almost 90% of them seen once. The sequence came from a woman younger than 30 with acute COVID-19. Sample: PBMCs or T cells enriched from blood (not recorded which).

The CDR3 coding sequence is TGTGCCAGCAGCTTCCTTTCCCACCGACAGCATTGGGAAAAACTGTTTTTT. Translated: CASSFLSHRQHWEKLFF. The chain links TRBV11-2 to TRBJ1-4; a possible D gene is TRBD1 (5 bases). The V end lost 3 bases, the J end lost 8 bases, and 22 bases lay between the germline ends. CDR3 length: 17 amino acids. Per germline, CDR1 SGHAT and CDR2 FQNNGV.